Listed here is a single T cell receptor (beta chain). Per germline, CDR1 LNHDA and CDR2 SQIVND (reference sequence). CDR3 length: 16 amino acids. Trimming removed 3 bases from V and 8 bases from J, with 17 bases in between. This sample is drawn from a study of blood T cell repertoires in COVID-19. Study details: Specimens from acute and convalescent COVID-19 originated in the United States, Italy and Spain.

In the authors' workflow: The authors estimated nucleated cell counts from reference gene primer amplification. Profiled with immunoSEQ multiplex PCR; TCRdb holds only in-frame clones, not every one. V and J calls plus clone size are reproduced from that table; the DNA served to infer D and trimming. The sample has 130,000 to 150,000 clones, 81% seen once. Sequencing input: peripheral blood. The chain couples TRBV19 to TRBJ2-6, with D possibly matching TRBD1 (5 bases). The receptor comes from a human donor with acute or convalescent COVID-19. The donor label of this sample is uncertain. The CDR3 here is CASSIFWGAKSNVLTF. CDR3 nucleotide sequence: TGTGCCAGTAGTATTTTCTGGGGCGCGAAATCCAACGTCCTGACTTTC.